This T cell receptor beta chain was profiled in a study of regulatory T cells in long-lasting Graves disease. Study information: Patients met the persistent Graves' disease definition after over 5 years of antithyroid drugs with positive TSH receptor antibodies. Findings of the study overall: Graves' patients with persistent disease showed TCR diversity lower than patients newly diagnosed.

Time point meaning: persistent/refractory GD, antithyroid drugs over 5 years with positive TRAb. TCR sequences were obtained from RNA taken from PBMCs. Patients met American Thyroid Association criteria for Graves' disease. Construction of the TCR beta libraries employed iRepertoire HTBI primers in conjunction with Arm-PCR of CDR3 regions. TCRdb processed the multiplex PCR reads anew with MiXCR; each CDR3 protein has one entry. The data show 700,000 or so distinct CDR3 sequences, with 25% to 35% seen just once and roughly 41% held by the top ten. Concerning this clonotype itself: Its antigen is still unknown.

The sequenced sample was peripheral blood mononuclear cells (PBMCs), obtained when the disease was refractory, from a patient treated with antithyroid drugs. The source of this sequence is a female donor with Graves disease.

The CDR3 DNA follows: TGTGCCAGCTCACCCCTCCAAGCTCCTGCGGAGCAGTTCTTC. As protein: CASSPLQAPAEQFF. The V call is TRBV18, the J call TRBJ2-1; D gene ambiguous. V was trimmed by 3 bases and J by 10 bases, leaving 16 bases between them. The CDR3 sequence is 14 residues long. Germline V gene sequence: CDR1 KGHSH, CDR2 LQKENI.